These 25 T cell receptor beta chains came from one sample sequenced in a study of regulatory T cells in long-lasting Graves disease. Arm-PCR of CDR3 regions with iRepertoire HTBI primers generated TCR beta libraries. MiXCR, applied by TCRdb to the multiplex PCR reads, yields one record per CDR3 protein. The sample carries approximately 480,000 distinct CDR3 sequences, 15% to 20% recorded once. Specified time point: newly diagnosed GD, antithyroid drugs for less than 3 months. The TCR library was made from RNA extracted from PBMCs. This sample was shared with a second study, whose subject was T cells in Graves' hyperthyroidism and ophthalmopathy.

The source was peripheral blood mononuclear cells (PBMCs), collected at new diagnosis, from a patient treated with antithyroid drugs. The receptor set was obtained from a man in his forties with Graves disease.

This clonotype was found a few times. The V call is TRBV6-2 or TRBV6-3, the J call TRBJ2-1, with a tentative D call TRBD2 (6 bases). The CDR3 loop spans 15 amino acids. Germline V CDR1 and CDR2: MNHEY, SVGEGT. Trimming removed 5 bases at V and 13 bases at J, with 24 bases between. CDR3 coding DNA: TGTGCCAGCAGTGTGGGGGGACCTTGGAGGACTCCTCAGTTCTTC. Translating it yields CASSVGGPWRTPQFF.

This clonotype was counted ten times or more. CDR3 bases: TGTGCCAGCAGCCAGCCGACAGGGGGCAACACCGGGGAGCTGTTTTTT. Translation: CASSQPTGGNTGELFF. The chain joins TRBV3-1 to TRBJ2-2, with 10 bases matching TRBD1. The length of the CDR3 is 16 residues. Germline V gives CDR1 LGHDT, CDR2 YNNKEL (reference sequence). J gave up 2 bases and V 3 bases, and 3 bases lay outside the gene matches.

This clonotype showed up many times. In nucleotides, the CDR3 is TGCAGTGCCACCTCCCCCGGGACTAGCGGGACTAACGAGCAGTACTTC. Translating it yields CSATSPGTSGTNEQYF. V usage is TRBV20-1 and J usage is TRBJ2-7; 13 bases line up with TRBD2. Germline CDR1 reads DFQATT; CDR2 reads SNEGSKA (reference sequence). Unmatched junction bases numbered 13, after V lost 6 bases and J lost 5 bases. There are 16 residues in the CDR3.

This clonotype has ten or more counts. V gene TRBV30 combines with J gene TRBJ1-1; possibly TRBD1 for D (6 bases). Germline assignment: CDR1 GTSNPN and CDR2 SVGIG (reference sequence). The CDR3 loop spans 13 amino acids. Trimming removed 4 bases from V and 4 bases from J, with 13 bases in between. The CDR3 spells CAWTQGRGTEAFF. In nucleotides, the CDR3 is TGTGCCTGGACTCAGGGGCGAGGCACTGAAGCTTTCTTT.

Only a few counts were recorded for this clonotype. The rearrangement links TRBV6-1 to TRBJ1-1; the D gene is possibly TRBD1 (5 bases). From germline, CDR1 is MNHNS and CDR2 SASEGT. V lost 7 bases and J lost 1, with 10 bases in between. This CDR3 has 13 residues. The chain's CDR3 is CASTDSSNTEAFF. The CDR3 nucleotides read TGTGCCAGCACCGACAGTTCGAACACTGAAGCTTTCTTT.

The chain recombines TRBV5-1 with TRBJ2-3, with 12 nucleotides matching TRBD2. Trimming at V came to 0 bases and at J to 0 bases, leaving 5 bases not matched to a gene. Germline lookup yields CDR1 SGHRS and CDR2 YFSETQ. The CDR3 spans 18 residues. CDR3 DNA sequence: TGCGCCAGCAGCTTGGCGGCTAGCGGGAGGGCGAGCACAGATACGCAGTATTTT. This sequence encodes CASSLAASGRASTDTQYF.

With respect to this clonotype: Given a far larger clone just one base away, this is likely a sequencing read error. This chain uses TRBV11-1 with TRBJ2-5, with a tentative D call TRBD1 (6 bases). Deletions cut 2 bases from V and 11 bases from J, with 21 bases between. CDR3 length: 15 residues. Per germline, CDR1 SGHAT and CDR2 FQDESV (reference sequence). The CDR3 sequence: CASSLSDSSYNEQYF. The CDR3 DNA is TGTGCCAGCAGCTTATCGGACAGCTCCTACAATGAGCAGTACTTC.

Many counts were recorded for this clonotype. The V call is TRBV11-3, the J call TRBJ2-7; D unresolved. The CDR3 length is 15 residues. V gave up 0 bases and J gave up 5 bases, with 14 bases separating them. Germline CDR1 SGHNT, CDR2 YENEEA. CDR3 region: CASSLDGPKNHEQYF. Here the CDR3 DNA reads TGTGCCAGCAGCTTAGATGGTCCAAAAAACCACGAGCAGTACTTC.

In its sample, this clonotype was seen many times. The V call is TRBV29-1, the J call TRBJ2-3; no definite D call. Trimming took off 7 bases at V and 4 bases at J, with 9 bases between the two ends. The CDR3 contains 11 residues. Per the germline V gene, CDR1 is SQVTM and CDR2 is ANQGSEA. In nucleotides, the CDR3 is TGCAGCGCCTCAGTCGCAGATACGCAGTATTTT. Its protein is CSASVADTQYF.

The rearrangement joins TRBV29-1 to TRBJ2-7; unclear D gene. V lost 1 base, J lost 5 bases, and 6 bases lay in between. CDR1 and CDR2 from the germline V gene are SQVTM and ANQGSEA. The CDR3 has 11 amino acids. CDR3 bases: TGCAGCGTTGAAGGGTTGGACGAGCAGTACTTC. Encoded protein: CSVEGLDEQYF.

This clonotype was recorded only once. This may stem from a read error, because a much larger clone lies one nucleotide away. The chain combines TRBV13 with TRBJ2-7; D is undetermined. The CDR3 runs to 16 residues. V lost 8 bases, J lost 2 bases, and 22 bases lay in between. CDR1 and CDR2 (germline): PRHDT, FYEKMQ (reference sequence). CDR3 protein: CASPPYGGHQPYEQYF. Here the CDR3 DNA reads TGTGCCAGCCCCCCCTACGGTGGGCATCAACCCTACGAGCAGTACTTC.

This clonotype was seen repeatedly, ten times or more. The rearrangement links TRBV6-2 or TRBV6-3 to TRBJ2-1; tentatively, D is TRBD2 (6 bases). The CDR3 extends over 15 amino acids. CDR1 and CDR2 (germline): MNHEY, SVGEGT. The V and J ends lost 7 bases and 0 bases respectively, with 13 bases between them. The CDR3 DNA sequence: TGTGCCAGCACTCGGGCGGGAAGCTCCTACAATGAGCAGTTCTTC. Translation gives CASTRAGSSYNEQFF.

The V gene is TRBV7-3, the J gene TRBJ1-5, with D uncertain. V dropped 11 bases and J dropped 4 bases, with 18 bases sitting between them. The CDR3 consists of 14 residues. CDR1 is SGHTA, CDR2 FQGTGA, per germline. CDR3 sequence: CALICTAKNQPQHF. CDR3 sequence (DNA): TGTGCCTTAATATGCACAGCCAAGAATCAGCCCCAGCATTTT.

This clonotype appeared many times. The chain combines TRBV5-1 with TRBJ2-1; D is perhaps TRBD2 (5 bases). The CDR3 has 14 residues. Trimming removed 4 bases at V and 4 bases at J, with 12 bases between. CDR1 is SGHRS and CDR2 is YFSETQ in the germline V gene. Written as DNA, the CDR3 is TGCGCCAGCAGCGACGGGGATCGTTACAATGAGCAGTTCTTC. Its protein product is CASSDGDRYNEQFF.

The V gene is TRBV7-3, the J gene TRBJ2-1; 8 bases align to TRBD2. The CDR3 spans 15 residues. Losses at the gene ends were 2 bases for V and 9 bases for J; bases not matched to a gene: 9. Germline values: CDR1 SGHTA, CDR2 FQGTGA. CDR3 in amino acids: CASSLRGTSFGEQFF. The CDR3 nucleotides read TGTGCCAGCAGCTTACGTGGGACTAGTTTCGGTGAGCAGTTCTTC.

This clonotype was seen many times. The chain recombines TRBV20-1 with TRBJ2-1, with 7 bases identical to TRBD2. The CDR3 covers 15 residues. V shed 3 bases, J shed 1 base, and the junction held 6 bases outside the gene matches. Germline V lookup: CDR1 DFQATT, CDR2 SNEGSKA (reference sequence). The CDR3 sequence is CSARGGRGSYNEQFF. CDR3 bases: TGCAGTGCTAGGGGAGGGAGAGGTTCCTACAATGAGCAGTTCTTC.

The CDR3 DNA follows: TGTGCCAGCAAGGCCCCGCGCCCCTACGAGCAGTACTTC. This encodes CASKAPRPYEQYF. The rearrangement uses TRBV28 and TRBJ2-7, with D uncertain. The ends were cut back, 7 bases at V and 2 bases at J, with 12 bases in the middle. CDR1 and CDR2 (germline): MDHEN, SYDVKM. The CDR3 has 13 residues.

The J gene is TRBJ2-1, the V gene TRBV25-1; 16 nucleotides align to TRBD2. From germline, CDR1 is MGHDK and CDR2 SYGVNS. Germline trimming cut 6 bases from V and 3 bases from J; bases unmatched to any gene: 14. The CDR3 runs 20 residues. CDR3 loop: CASRNPSGTSGRAYYNEQFF. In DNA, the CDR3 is TGTGCCAGCAGAAACCCCTCTGGGACTAGCGGGAGGGCCTACTACAATGAGCAGTTCTTC.

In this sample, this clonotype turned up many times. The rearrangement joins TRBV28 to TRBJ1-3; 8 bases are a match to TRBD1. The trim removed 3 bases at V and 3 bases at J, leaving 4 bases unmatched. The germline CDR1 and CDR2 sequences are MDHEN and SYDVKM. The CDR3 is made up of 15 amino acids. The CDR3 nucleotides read TGTGCCAGCAGTTTCAGGGGGCGTGTTGGAAACACCATATATTTT. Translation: CASSFRGRVGNTIYF.

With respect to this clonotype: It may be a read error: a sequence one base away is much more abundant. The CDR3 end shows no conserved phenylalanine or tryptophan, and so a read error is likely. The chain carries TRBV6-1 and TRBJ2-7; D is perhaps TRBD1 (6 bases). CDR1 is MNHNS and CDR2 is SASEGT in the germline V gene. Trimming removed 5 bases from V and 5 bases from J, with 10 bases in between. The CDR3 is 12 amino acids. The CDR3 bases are TGTGCCAGCAGTCGACAGGTAGACGAGCAGTACATC. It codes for CASSRQVDEQYI.

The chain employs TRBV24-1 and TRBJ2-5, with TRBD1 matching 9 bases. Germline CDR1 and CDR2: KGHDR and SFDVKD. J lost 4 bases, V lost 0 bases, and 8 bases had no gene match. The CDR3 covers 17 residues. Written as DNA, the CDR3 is TGTGCCACCAGTGATTTGCCTACAGGGGGCGCGGGAGAGACCCAGTACTTC. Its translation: CATSDLPTGGAGETQYF.

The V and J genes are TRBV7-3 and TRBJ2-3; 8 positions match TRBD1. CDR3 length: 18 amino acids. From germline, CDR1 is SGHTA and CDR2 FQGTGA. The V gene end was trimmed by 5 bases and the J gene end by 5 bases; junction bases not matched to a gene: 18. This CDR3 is CASSPYYIQGAPKDTQYF. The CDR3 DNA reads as TGTGCCAGCAGCCCTTATTACATCCAGGGGGCGCCCAAAGATACGCAGTATTTT.

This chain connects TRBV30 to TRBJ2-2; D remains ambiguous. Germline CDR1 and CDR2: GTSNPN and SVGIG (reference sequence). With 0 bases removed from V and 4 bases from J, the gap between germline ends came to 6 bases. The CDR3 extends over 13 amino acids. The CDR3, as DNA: TGTGCCTGGAGTGTACAGTTCACCGGGGAGCTGTTTTTT. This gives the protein CAWSVQFTGELFF.

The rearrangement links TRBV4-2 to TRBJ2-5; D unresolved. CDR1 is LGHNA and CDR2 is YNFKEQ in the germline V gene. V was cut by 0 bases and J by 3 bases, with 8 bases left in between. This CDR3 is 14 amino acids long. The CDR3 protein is CASSQDLTKETQYF. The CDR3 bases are TGTGCCAGCAGCCAAGATCTTACTAAAGAGACCCAGTACTTC.

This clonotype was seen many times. The CDR3 protein is CASSLGGRKYEQYF. CDR3 DNA: TGTGCCAGCAGTTTGGGGGGACGCAAGTACGAGCAGTACTTC. The chain combines TRBV28 with TRBJ2-7, with a possible D match to TRBD2 (6 bases). V lost 3 bases and J 4 bases, leaving 13 bases between the germline ends. The CDR3 is 14 amino acids. Germline values: CDR1 MDHEN, CDR2 SYDVKM.